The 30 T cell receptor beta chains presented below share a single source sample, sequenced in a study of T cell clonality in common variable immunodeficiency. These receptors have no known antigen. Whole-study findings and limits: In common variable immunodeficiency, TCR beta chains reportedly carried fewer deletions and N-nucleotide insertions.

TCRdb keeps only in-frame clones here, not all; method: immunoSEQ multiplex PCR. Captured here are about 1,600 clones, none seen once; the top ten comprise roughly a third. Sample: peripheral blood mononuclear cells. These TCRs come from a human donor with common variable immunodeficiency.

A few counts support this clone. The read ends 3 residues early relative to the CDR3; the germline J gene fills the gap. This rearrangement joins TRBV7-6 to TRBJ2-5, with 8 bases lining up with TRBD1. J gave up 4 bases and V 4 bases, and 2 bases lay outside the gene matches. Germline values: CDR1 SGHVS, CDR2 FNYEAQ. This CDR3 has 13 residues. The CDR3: CASSSDRVETQYF. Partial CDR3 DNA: TGTGCCAGCAGCTCGGACAGGGTAGAGACC.

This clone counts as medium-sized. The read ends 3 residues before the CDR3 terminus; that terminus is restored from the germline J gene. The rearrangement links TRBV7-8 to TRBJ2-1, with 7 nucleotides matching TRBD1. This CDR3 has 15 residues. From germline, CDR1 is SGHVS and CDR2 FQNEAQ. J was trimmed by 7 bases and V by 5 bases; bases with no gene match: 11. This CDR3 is CASSADRDVRNEQFF. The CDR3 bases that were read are TGTGCCAGCAGCGCAGACAGGGACGTCCGAAATGAG.

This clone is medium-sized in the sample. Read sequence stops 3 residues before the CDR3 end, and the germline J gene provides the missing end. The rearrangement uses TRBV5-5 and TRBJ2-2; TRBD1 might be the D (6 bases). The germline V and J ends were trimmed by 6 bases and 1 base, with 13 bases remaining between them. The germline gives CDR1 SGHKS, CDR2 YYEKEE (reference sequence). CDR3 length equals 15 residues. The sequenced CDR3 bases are TGTGCCAGCACCGTCAGGGGAGTGAACACCGGGGAG. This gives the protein CASTVRGVNTGE. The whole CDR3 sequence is CASTVRGVNTGELFF.

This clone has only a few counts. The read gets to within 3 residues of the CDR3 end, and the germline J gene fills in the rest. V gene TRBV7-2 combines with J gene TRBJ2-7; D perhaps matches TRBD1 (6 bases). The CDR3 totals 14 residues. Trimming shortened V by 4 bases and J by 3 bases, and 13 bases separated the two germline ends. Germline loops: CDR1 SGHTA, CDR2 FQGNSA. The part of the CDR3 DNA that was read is TGTGCCAGCAGCTCAACCGACAGGAACTACGAG. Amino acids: CASSSTDRNYE. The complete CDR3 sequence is CASSSTDRNYEQYF.

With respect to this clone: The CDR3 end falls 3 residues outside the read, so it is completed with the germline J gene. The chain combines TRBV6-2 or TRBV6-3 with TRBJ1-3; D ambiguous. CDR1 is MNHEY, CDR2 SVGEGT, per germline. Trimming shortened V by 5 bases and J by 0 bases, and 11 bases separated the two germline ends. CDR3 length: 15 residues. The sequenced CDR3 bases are TGTGCCAGCAGTCGAAGTCTAAGCTCTGGAAACACC. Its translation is CASSRSLSSGNT. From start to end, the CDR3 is CASSRSLSSGNTIYF.

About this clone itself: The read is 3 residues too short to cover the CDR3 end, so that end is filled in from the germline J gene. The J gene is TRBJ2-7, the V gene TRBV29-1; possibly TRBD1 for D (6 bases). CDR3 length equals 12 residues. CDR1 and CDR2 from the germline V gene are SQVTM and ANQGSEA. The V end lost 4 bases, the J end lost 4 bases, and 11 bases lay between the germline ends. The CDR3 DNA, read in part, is TGCAGCGTTGTCGGGCAGGGGTACGAG. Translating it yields CSVVGQGYE. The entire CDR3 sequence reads CSVVGQGYEQYF.

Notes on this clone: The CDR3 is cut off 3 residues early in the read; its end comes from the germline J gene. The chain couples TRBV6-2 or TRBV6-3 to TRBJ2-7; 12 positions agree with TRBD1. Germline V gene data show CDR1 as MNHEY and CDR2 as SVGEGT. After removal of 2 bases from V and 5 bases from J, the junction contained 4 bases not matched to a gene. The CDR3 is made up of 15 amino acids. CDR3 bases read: TGTGCCAGCAGTTACGGCGGGACAGGGGGCCACGAG. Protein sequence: CASSYGGTGGHE. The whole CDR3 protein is CASSYGGTGGHEQYF.

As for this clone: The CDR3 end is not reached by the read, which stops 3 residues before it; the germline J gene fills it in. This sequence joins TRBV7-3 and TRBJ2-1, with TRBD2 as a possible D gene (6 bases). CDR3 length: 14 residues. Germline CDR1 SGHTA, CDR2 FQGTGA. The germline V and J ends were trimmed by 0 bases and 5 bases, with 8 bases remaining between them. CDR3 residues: CASSLTGGDNEQFF. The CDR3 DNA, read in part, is TGTGCCAGCAGCTTAACGGGCGGGGACAATGAG.

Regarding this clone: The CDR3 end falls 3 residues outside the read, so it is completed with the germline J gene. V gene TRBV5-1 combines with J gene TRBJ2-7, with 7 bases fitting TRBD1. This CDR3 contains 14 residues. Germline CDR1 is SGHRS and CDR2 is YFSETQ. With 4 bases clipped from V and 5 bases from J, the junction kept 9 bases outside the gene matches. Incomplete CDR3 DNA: TGCGCCAGCAGCGGCAGGGGGATTAGGGACGAG. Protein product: CASSGRGIRDE. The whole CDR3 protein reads CASSGRGIRDEQYF.

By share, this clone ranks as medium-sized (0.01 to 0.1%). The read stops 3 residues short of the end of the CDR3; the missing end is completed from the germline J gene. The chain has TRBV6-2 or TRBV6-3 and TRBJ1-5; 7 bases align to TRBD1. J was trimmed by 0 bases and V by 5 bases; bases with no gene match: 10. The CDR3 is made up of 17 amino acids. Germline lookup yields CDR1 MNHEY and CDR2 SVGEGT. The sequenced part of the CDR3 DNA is TGTGCCAGCAGTAGACAGGGAATCGTTTATAGCAATCAGCCC. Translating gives CASSRQGIVYSNQP. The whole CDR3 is CASSRQGIVYSNQPQHF.

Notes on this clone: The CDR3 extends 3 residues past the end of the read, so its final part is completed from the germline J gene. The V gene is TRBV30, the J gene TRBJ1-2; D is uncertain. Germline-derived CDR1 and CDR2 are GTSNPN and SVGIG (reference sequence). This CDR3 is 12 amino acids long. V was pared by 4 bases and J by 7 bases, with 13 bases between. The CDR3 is CAWTKLESGYTF. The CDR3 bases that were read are TGTGCCTGGACAAAGCTCGAGAGTGGC.

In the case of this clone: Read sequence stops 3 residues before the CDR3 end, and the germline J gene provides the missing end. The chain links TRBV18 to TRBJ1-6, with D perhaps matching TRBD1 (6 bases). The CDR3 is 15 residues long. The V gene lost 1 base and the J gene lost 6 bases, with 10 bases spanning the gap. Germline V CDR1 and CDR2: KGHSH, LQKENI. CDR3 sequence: CASSPREGGNSPLHF. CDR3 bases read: TGTGCCAGCTCACCACGGGAAGGGGGTAATTCACCC.

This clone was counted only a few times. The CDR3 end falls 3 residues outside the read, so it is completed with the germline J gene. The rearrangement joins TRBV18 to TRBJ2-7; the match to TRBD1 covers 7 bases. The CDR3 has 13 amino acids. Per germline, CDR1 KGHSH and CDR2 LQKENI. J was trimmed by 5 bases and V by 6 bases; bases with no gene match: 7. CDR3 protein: CASSPSGQDEQYF. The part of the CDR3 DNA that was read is TGTGCCAGCTCTCCGAGCGGACAGGACGAG.

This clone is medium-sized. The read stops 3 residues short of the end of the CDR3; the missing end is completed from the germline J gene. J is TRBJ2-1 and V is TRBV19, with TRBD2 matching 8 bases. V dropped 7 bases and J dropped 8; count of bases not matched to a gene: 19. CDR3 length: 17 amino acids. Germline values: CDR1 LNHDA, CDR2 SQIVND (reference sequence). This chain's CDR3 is CASMRTTAGGRRDEQFF. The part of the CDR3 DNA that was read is TGTGCCAGTATGCGCACGACGGCGGGGGGCCGTCGGGATGAG.

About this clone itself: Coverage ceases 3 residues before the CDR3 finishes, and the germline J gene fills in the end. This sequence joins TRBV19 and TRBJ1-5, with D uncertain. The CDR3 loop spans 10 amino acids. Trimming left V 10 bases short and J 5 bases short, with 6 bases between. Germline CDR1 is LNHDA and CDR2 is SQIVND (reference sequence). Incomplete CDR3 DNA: TGTGCCACCGGGTATCAGCCC. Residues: CATGYQP. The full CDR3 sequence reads CATGYQPQHF.

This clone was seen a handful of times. CDR3: CASSIGTSGGSPYEQYF. Incomplete CDR3 DNA: TGTGCCAGTAGTATTGGGACTAGCGGGGGGTCTCCCTACGAG. This chain joins TRBV19 and TRBJ2-7; TRBD2 matches 15 bases. The read finishes 3 residues shy of the CDR3 end, and the germline J gene is used to complete it. CDR3 length: 17 residues. Germline-derived CDR1 and CDR2 are LNHDA and SQIVND (reference sequence). Unmatched junction bases numbered 5, after V lost 3 bases and J lost 2 bases. Supplemented by reference TRBV19 and TRBJ2-7, the full variable domain reads DGGITQSPKYLFRKEGQNVTLSCEQNLNHDAMYWYRQDPGQGLRLIYYSQIVNDFQKGDIAEGYSVSREKKESFPLTVTSAQKNPTAFYLCASSIGTSGGSPYEQYFGPGTRLTVT.

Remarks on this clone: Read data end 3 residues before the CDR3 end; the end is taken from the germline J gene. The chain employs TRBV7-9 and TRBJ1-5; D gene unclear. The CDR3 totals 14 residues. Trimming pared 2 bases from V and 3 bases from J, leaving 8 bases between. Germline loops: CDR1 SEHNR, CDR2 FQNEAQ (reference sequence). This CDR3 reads CASSLSGLNQPQHF. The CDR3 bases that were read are TGTGCCAGCAGCTTATCCGGACTCAATCAGCCC.

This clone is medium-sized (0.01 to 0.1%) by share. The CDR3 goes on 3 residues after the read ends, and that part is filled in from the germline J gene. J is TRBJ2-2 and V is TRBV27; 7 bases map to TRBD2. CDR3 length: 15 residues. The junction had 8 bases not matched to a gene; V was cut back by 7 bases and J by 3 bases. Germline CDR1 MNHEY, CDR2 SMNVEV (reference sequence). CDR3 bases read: TGTGCCAGCATGGCCAGCGGGGTTTACACCGGGGAG. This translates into CASMASGVYTGE. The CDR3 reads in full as CASMASGVYTGELFF.

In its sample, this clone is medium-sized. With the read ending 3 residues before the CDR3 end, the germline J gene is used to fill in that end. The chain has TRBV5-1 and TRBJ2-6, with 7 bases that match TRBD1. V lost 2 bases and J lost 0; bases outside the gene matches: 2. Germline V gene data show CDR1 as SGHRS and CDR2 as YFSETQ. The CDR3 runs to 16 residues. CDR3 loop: CASSLGQASGANVLTF. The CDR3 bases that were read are TGCGCCAGCAGCTTAGGACAGGCCTCTGGGGCCAACGTC.

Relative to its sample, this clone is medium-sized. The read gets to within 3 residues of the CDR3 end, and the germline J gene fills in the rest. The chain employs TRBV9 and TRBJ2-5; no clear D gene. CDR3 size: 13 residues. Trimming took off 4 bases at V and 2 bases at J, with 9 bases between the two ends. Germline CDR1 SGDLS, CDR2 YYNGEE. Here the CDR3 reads CASSPSRQETQYF. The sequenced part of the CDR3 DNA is TGTGCCAGCAGCCCCTCGAGGCAAGAGACC.

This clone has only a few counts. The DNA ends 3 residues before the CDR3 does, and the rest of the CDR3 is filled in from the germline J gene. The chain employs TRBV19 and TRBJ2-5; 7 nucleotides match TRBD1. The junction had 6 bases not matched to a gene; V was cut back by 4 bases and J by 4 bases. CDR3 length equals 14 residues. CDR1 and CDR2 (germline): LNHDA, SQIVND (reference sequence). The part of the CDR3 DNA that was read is TGTGCCAGTAGTACCAGACAGGGAAGAGAGACC. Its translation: CASSTRQGRET. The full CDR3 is CASSTRQGRETQYF.

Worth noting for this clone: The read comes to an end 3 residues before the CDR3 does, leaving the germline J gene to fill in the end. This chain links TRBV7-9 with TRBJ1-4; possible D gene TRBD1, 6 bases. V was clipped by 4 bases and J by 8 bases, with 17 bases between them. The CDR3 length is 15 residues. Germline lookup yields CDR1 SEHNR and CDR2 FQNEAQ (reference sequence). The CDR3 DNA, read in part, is TGTGCCAGCAGCTCGGACAGCAAGGTGGGAGAAAAA. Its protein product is CASSSDSKVGEK. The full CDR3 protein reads CASSSDSKVGEKLFF.

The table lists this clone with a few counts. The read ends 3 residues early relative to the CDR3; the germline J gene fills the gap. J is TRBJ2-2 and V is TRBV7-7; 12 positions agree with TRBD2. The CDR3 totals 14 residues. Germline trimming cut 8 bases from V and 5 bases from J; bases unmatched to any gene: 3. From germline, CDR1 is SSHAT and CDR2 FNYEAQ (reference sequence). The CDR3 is CASRLAGETGELFF. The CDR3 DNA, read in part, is TGTGCCAGCCGACTAGCGGGGGAGACCGGGGAG.

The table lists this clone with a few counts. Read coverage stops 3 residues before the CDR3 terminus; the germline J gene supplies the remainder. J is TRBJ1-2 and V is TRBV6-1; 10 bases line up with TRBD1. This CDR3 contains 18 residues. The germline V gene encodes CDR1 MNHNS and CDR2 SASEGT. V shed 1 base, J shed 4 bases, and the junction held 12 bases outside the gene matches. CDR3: CASSEVRQGARGSYGYTF. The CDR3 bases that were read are TGTGCCAGCAGTGAAGTGAGACAGGGGGCACGGGGGAGCTATGGC.

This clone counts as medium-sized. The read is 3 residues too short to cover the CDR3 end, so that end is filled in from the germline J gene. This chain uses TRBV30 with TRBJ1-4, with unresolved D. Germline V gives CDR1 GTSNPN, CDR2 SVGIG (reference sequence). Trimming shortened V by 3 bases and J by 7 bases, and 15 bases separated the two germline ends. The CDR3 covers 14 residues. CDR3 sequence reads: CAWRPYRGFEKLFF. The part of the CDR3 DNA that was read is TGTGCCTGGAGGCCTTACCGGGGTTTTGAAAAA. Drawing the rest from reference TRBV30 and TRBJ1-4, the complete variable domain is SQTIHQWPATLVQPVGSPLSLECTVEGTSNPNLYWYRQAAGRGLQLLFYSVGIGQISSEVPQNLSASRPQDRQFILSSKKLLLSDSGFYLCAWRPYRGFEKLFFGSGTQLSVL.

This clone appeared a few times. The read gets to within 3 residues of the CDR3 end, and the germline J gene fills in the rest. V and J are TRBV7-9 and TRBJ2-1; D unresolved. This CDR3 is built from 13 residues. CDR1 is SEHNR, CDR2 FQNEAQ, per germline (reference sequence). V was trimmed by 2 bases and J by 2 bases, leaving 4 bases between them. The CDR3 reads CASSLPTYNEQFF. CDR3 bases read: TGTGCCAGCAGCTTACCTACCTACAATGAG.

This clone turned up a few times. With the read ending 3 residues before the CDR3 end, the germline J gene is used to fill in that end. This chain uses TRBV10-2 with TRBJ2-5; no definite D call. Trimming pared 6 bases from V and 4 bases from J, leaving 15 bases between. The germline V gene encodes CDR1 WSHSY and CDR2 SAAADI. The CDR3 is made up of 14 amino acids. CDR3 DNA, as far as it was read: TGCGCCAGCAGGCCCTCCTTGGCAGGAGAGACC. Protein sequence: CASRPSLAGET. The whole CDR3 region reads CASRPSLAGETQYF.

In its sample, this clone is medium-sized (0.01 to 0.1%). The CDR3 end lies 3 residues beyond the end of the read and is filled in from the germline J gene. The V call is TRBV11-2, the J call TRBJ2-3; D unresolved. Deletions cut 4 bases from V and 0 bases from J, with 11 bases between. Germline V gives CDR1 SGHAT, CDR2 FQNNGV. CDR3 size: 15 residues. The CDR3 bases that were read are TGTGCCAGCAGCTATGCCTTAGGGAGCACAGATACG. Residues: CASSYALGSTDT. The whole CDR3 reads CASSYALGSTDTQYF.

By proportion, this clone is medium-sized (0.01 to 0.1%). CDR3 bases read: TGTGCCAGCAGTTTCCAGCGGGGGGCGGTCGAG. Its translation: CASSFQRGAVE. The CDR3, in full, reads CASSFQRGAVEQYF. The genes are TRBV28 and TRBJ2-7; 9 positions match TRBD2. The CDR3 is cut off 3 residues early in the read; its end comes from the germline J gene. Germline assignment: CDR1 MDHEN and CDR2 SYDVKM. The CDR3 totals 14 residues. V was pared by 3 bases and J by 6 bases, with 6 bases of the junction left unmatched.

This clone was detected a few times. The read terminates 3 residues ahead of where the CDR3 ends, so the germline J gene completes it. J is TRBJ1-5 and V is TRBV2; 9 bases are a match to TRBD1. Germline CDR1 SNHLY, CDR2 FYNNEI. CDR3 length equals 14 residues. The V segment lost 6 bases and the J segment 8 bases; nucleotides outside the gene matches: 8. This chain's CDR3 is CASREQGAREPQHF. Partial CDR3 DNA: TGTGCCAGCAGGGAACAGGGGGCAAGGGAGCCC.